Below, one T cell receptor (beta chain) is given with its context. The CDR3 is made up of 15 amino acids. The germline CDR1 and CDR2 sequences are MNHEY and SVGEGT. The J segment lost 4 bases and the V segment lost 6 bases, leaving 9 bases of the junction unmatched. Memory CD4+ cells were defined as CD4+CD45RO+CD25-. After constant-region reverse-primer amplification, full-length variable regions underwent semi-nested PCR with Nested Universal Primer A. TCRdb ran MiXCR on the 5' RACE reads and lists one entry per CDR3 protein. The sample gives roughly 44,000 distinct CDR3 sequences, over 25% of which show up once; roughly 3.7% is in the top ten.

Material for sequencing was memory CD4+ T cells sorted from a lymph node. Subset here: memory CD4+ T cells, CD4+CD45RO+CD25-. This chain connects TRBV6-2 or TRBV6-3 to TRBJ1-5; 7 nucleotides match TRBD1. The clonotype was recovered from a female donor with breast cancer. As DNA, the CDR3 is TGTGCCAGCAGATCTGCGGGACAGTGGAATCAGCCCCAGCATTTT. Protein sequence: CASRSAGQWNQPQHF.